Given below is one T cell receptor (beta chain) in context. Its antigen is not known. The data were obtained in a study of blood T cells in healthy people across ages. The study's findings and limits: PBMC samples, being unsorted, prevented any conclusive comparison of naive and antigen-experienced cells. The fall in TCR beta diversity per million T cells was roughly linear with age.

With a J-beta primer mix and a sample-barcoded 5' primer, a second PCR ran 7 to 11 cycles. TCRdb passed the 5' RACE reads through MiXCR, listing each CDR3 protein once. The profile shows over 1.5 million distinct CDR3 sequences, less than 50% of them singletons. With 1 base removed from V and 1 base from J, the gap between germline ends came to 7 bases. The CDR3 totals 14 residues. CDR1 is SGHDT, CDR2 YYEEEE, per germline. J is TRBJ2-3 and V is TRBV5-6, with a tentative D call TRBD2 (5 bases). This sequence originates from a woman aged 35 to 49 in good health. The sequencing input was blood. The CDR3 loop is CASSLPSRTDTQYF. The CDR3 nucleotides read TGTGCCAGCAGCTTGCCTAGCCGCACAGATACGCAGTATTTT.